Listed here is a single T cell receptor beta chain. TCRdb's table, derived via immunoSEQ multiplex PCR, lists solely in-frame clones and lacks some. This table has around 110,000 clones, about nine tenths appearing once. These data originate in a study of blood T cell repertoires in COVID-19. Study at large: There were acute and convalescent COVID-19 samples, and they came from the United States, Italy and Spain.

CDR1 and CDR2 (germline): SSHAT, FNYEAQ (reference sequence). V lost 1 base and J lost 3, with 13 bases in between. CDR3 length equals 16 residues. The sequenced sample was peripheral blood. The sequence was collected from a human donor with active COVID-19. The donor label of this sample is uncertain. The V call is TRBV7-7, the J call TRBJ2-1; perhaps TRBD2 as D (5 bases). The CDR3: CASSLELTGNYNEQFF. CDR3 coding DNA: TGTGCCAGCAGCTTAGAGCTAACCGGGAACTACAATGAGCAGTTCTTC. The complete variable domain, with remaining parts taken from reference TRBV7-7 and TRBJ2-1, reads GAGVSQSPRYKVTKRGQDVTLRCDPISSHATLYWYQQALGQGPEFLTYFNYEAQPDKSGLPSDRFSAERPEGSISTLTIQRTEQRDSAMYRCASSLELTGNYNEQFFGPGTRLTVL.